This T cell receptor (beta chain) came from a study of CD8 T cells in Susac syndrome. Peripheral blood CD8+ and CD4+ T cells were profiled by TCR beta sequencing. The patients who served as multiple sclerosis controls were treatment-naive and had stable or active relapsing-remitting disease that fulfilled the revised McDonald criteria. With random hexamers, reverse transcription was performed on roughly 0.5 to 1 ug of RNA. TCRdb re-analysed the immunoSEQ multiplex PCR reads in MiXCR, keeping a single row per CDR3 protein. The repertoire has roughly 170,000 distinct CDR3 sequences, 85% to 95% of them found once; the top ten carry roughly 0.098%. Germline CDR1 and CDR2: DFQATT and SNEGSKA (reference sequence). The junction had 6 bases not matched to a gene; V was cut back by 1 base and J by 3 bases. The CDR3 totals 15 residues.

The chain recombines TRBV20-1 with TRBJ1-1; the match to TRBD1 covers 9 bases. The TCR sequence derives from a human donor with multiple sclerosis. Sequencing used CD4+ T cells from PBMCs. CDR3 region: CSARAQRTGDTEAFF. The CDR3 nucleotides are TGCAGTGCTAGAGCTCAGCGGACAGGGGACACTGAAGCTTTCTTT.